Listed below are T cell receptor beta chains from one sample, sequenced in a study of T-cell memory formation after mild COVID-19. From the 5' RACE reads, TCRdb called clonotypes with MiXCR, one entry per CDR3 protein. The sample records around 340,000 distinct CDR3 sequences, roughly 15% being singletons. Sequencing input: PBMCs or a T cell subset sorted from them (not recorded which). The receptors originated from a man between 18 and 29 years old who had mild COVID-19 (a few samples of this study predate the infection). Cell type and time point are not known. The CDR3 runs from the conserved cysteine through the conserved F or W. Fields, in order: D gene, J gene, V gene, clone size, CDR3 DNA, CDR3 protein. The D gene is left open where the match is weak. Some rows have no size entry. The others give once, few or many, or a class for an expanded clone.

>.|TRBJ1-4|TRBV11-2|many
TGTGCCAGCAGCTTGGGTCTCGGGGGTGGCCGGCTGGGTGAAAAACTGTTTTTT
CASSLGLGGGRLGEKLFF
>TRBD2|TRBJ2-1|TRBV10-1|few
TGCGCCAGCAGCCAGACTAGCGGGGTCGCCTACAATGAGCAGTTCTTC
CASSQTSGVAYNEQFF
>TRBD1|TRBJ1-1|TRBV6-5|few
TGTGCCAGCAGTTACTCAGGGGGCCCTAGGACTGAAGCTTTCTTT
CASSYSGGPRTEAFF
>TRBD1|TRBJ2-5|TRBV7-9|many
TGTGCCAGCACACCGGGACAGGGCTTTGTTCGGCGGGAGACCCAGTACTTC
CASTPGQGFVRRETQYF
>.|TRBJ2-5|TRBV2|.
TGTGCCAGCAGTGCCGGCCTAGCGAGACAAGAGACCCAGTACTTC
CASSAGLARQETQYF
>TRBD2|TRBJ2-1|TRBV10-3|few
TGTGCCATCAGTGAGTTTAGCGGGGGTGACAATGAGCAGTTCTTC
CAISEFSGGDNEQFF
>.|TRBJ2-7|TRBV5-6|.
TGTGCCAGCAGCTTGTCCAGGGAGAGTCCCGAGCAGTACTTC
CASSLSRESPEQYF
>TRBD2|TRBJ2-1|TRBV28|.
TGTGCCATCTACGGGGGGACTCGGGCGCGGCAGTTCTTC
CAIYGGTRARQFF
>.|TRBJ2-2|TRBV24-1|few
TGTGCCACCGAACCGGGACGAATGAACACCGGGGAGCTGTTTTTT
CATEPGRMNTGELFF
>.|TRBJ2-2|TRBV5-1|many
TGCGCCAGCAGCTCCGGGCCATACACCGGGGAGCTGTTTTTT
CASSSGPYTGELFF
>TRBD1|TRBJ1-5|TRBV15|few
TGTGCCACCAGCAGACCTGGGACAGGGGGCTTGCAGCCCCAGCATTTT
CATSRPGTGGLQPQHF
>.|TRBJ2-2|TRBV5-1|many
TGCGCCAGCAGCTTGGGGGTCACGAACACCGGGGAGCTGTTTTTT
CASSLGVTNTGELFF
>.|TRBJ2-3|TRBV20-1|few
TGCAGTGCTCCTAGGGCGGGACAGTTGACCCTACGACGAAGCACAGATACGCAGTATTTT
CSAPRAGQLTLRRSTDTQYF
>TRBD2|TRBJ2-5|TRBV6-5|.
TGTGCCAGCAGTGCGACCGGGGGGGCCGGAGAGACCCAGTACTTC
CASSATGGAGETQYF
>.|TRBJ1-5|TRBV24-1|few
TGTGCCACCAACGCAGGGAACCAGCCCCAGCATTTT
CATNAGNQPQHF
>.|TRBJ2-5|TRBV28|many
TGTGCCAGCAGTTCTCCGGCCTTACAAGAGACCCAGTACTTC
CASSSPALQETQYF
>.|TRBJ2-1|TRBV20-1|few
TGCAGTGCTAGAGTCTTCCGGGGGAGTGGGTCCTACAATGAGCAGTTCTTC
CSARVFRGSGSYNEQFF
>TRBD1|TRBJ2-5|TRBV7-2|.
TGTGCCAGCAGCTTAGGGGGACAGGGGGGAGAGACCCAGTACTTC
CASSLGGQGGETQYF
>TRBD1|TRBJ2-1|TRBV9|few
TGTGCCAGCAGCGACGCAGGGGGCTCCTACAATGAGCAGTTCTTC
CASSDAGGSYNEQFF
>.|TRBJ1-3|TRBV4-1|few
TGCGCCAGCAGCCAAGCAAGGGTATTCTCTGGAAACACCATATATTTT
CASSQARVFSGNTIYF
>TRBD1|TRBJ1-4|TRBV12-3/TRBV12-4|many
TGTGCCAGCACCCTTTGGGACAGGGCTAATGAAAAACTGTTTTTT
CASTLWDRANEKLFF
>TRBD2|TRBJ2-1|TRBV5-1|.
TGCGCCAGCAGCTTGGCTAGCGGGGGGGCTGATGAGCAGTTCTTC
CASSLASGGADEQFF
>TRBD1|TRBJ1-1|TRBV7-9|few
TGTGCCAGCAGCGACGGTAGGGGGCTAGGGGAAGCTTTCTTT
CASSDGRGLGEAFF
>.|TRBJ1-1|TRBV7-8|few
TGTGCCAGCAGCTTACAGGTCGCAGGAGGGACTGAAGCTTTCTTT
CASSLQVAGGTEAFF
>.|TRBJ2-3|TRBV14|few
TGTGCCAGCAGCCAAGGTCTAGAGGTTAGCACAGATACGCAGTATTTT
CASSQGLEVSTDTQYF
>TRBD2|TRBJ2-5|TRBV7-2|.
TGTGCCAGCAGCCCTATAAAGCGGGGGTCGGAGACCCAGTACTTC
CASSPIKRGSETQYF
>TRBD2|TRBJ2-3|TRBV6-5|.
TGTGCCAGCAGTTACTCCCTGAGCGGGGGGAGCACAGATACGCAGTATTTT
CASSYSLSGGSTDTQYF
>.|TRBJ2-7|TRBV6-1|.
TGTGCCAGCAGTGACTGGAGCCACGAGCAGTACTTC
CASSDWSHEQYF
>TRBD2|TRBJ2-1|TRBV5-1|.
TGCGCCAGCAGCTTGGACCCGGGGGGACGGGGGGAGCAGTTCTTC
CASSLDPGGRGEQFF
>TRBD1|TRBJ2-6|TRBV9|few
TGTGCCAGCAGCGTAGTTCCGGGACAGGGGGCCGCTGGGGCCAACGTCCTGACTTTC
CASSVVPGQGAAGANVLTF
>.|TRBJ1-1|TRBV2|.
TGTGCCAGCAGTGGGGGGAGGGTCTATGAAGCTTTCTTT
CASSGGRVYEAFF
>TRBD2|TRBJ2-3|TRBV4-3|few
TGCGCCAGCAGCCAAGTACGGACTAGAGGGTACACAGATACGCAGTATTTT
CASSQVRTRGYTDTQYF
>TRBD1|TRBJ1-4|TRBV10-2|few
TGCGCCAGCAGTGGCACCGGGACAGCATCCCTAGGGCGTGAAAAACTGTTTTTT
CASSGTGTASLGREKLFF
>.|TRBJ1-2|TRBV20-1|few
TGCAGTGCTGGACGGACGTTTAACTATGGCTACACCTTC
CSAGRTFNYGYTF
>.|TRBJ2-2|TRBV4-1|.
TGCGCCAGCAGCCAAGAAGGGGGAAGCGGGGAGCTGTTTTTT
CASSQEGGSGELFF
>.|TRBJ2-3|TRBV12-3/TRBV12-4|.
TGTGCCAGCGTTTTCACAGATACGCAGTATTTT
CASVFTDTQYF
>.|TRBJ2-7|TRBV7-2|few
TGTGCTACGGGAGAGGATCTGGGCCCCTACGAGCAGTACTTC
CATGEDLGPYEQYF
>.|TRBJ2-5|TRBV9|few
TGTGCCAGCAGCGTAGCGGCGGGTAGGGGAGGTCGAGAGACCCAGTACTTC
CASSVAAGRGGRETQYF
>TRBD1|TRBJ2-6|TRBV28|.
TGTGCCAGCAGGTCCGGACAGGGATTCTCTGGGGCCAACGTCCTGACTTTC
CASRSGQGFSGANVLTF
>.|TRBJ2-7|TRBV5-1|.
TGCGCCAGCAGCCTCGGACTGCCGAGCTCCTACGAGCAGTACTTC
CASSLGLPSSYEQYF
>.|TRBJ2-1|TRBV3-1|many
TGTGCCAGCAGCCAACCAAGACAGGTTAACAATGAGCAGTTCTTC
CASSQPRQVNNEQFF
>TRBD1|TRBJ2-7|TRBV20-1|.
TGCAGTGCTAGGGGACAGGCCTACGAGCAGTACTTC
CSARGQAYEQYF
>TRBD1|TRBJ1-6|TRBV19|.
TGTGCCAGTAGTTGGGGACAGGAGCGTTCACCCCTCCACTTT
CASSWGQERSPLHF
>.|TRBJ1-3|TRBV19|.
TGTGCCAGTAGTAGACTATCTTCGGACAACACCATATATTTT
CASSRLSSDNTIYF
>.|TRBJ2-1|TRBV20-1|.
TGCAGTGCTAGAGAAGATGACCCCCGACAGTTCTTC
CSAREDDPRQFF
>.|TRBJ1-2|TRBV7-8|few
TGTGCCAGCAGCTTACAAGGACCACGCTCCCTTAACTATGGCTACACCTTC
CASSLQGPRSLNYGYTF
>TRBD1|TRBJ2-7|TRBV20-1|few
TGCAGTGCTAGAGATGGACAGGGGAACCACGAGCAGTACTTC
CSARDGQGNHEQYF
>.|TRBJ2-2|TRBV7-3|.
TGTGCCAGCAGCCCAAATACAGGGAACACCGGGGAGCTGTTTTTT
CASSPNTGNTGELFF
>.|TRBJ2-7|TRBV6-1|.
TGTGCCAGCAGTGAAAGCTGGGGGCGAAACTACGAGCAGTACTTC
CASSESWGRNYEQYF
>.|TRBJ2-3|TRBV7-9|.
TGTGCCAGCAGCTTAGTTGGTAACCCAGATACGCAGTATTTT
CASSLVGNPDTQYF
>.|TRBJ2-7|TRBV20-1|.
TGCAGTGCAACTCGGGGGAGGCCTATGGAGCAGTACTTC
CSATRGRPMEQYF